This T cell receptor (beta chain) derives from a study of shared clonotypes between healthy human individuals. Remarks on this clone: What it binds is unknown.

As defined, naive CD8 cells were CD45RO-negative and positively selected for CCR7, with terminally differentiated effector memory CD45RA+ cells excluded. In the original analysis: ImmunoSEQ only sent back junction sequences with no quality scores, so filtering was done differently. Clones were sequenced by immunoSEQ multiplex PCR, and TCRdb holds only the in-frame ones, with some missing. V, J and clone size reflect that table, while D and trimming were determined from the DNA. The table shows about 820,000 clones, with around 92% occurring only once. Findings of the study overall: Despite large depth, sorted-subset datasets appeared incompletely sequenced.

V dropped 0 bases and J dropped 2; count of bases not matched to a gene: 6. CDR3 length: 16 residues. Germline V gives CDR1 SGDLS, CDR2 YYNGEE. The sequenced sample consisted of naive CD8+ T cells sorted from blood. The gene calls are TRBV9 and TRBJ2-7, with 9 bases that match TRBD2. The clonotype was recovered from a man aged 30 to 39 in good health. The DNA for the CDR3 is TGTGCCAGCAGCGTAGGGTTAGCGGGAGTCACCTACGAGCAGTACTTC. Translating it yields CASSVGLAGVTYEQYF.